Below are 21 T cell receptor beta chains sequenced from a single sample in a study of OX40 agonist ivuxolimab in advanced cancers. Clones were read by immunoSEQ multiplex PCR, and TCRdb kept only the in-frame ones, dropping some. The sample carries approximately 70,000 clones, 85% to 95% recorded once. Sequencing was performed on CD4+ or CD8+ T cells sorted from blood, taken in a trial of the OX40 agonist ivuxolimab. Every receptor here comes from an adult with an advanced solid tumor such as melanoma, head and neck, liver or kidney cancer.

The chain recombines TRBV28 with TRBJ2-4, with a tentative D call TRBD1 (7 bases). The V and J ends lost 5 bases and 4 bases respectively, with 15 bases between them. Germline assignment: CDR1 MDHEN and CDR2 SYDVKM. The CDR3 covers 15 residues. The CDR3 reads CASSAGGTVKNIQYF. CDR3 bases: TGTGCCAGCAGTGCCGGCGGGACAGTTAAAAACATTCAGTACTTC. The full variable domain, with the rest looked up from reference TRBV28 and TRBJ2-4, is DVKVTQSSRYLVKRTGEKVFLECVQDMDHENMFWYRQDPGLGLRLIYFSYDVKMKEKGDIPEGYSVSREKKERFSLILESASTNQTSMYLCASSAGGTVKNIQYFGAGTRLSVL.

This chain connects TRBV5-1 to TRBJ2-5; no firm D call. TRBJ2-7 matches the DNA end more closely, so the J call is doubtful. The germline V gene encodes CDR1 SGHRS and CDR2 YFSETQ. The length of the CDR3 is 14 residues. The CDR3 nucleotides are TGCGCCAGCAGCCCGGGCCTAGGAGCCTACGAGCAGTACTTC. This encodes CASSPGLGAYEQYF.

The gene calls are TRBV7-9 and TRBJ2-5; D is possibly TRBD1 (5 bases). CDR3 length: 14 residues. Between the trimmed V and J ends, which lost 6 bases and 5 bases, there was a span of 16 bases. Germline V gene sequence: CDR1 SEHNR, CDR2 FQNEAQ (reference sequence). The CDR3 region is CASRSRRGPETQYF. CDR3 DNA: TGTGCCAGCAGGAGCCGTAGGGGCCCGGAGACCCAGTACTTC.

This sequence joins TRBV9 and TRBJ2-5, with 10 bases identical to TRBD2. The CDR3 sequence is 15 residues long. Germline CDR1 and CDR2: SGDLS and YYNGEE. Germline trimming cut 4 bases from V and 4 bases from J; bases unmatched to any gene: 7. The CDR3 spells CASSKSGRAPETQYF. Here the CDR3 DNA reads TGTGCCAGCAGCAAAAGCGGGAGGGCCCCAGAGACCCAGTACTTC.

The chain is built from TRBV21-1 and TRBJ1-4. TRBV21-1 is described as a pseudogene. The CDR3 spans 15 residues. The CDR3 reads CASILGLASDEKLFF. The CDR3 DNA is TGTGCCAGCATCCTAGGGCTCGCCTCAGATGAAAAACTGTTTTTT.

The chain carries TRBV2 and TRBJ2-5; tentative D call: TRBD2 (6 bases). The CDR3 length is 14 residues. Germline V gene data show CDR1 as SNHLY and CDR2 as FYNNEI. With 3 bases removed from V and 7 bases from J, the gap between germline ends came to 15 bases. As DNA, the CDR3 is TGTGCCAGCAGTGATTTTGGCGGGGTGCTGACCCAGTACTTC. Its translation is CASSDFGGVLTQYF.

The chain is built from TRBV12-5 and TRBJ2-3; 7 bases fit TRBD1. The CDR3 contains 15 residues. The J segment lost 0 bases and the V segment lost 5 bases, leaving 5 bases of the junction unmatched. The germline gives CDR1 LGHNT, CDR2 FRNRAP. The CDR3 sequence: CASGVGDSSTDTQYF. As DNA, the CDR3 is TGTGCTAGTGGTGTCGGGGACAGCAGCACAGATACGCAGTATTTT.

The chain joins TRBV7-9 to TRBJ2-5, with 8 bases that match TRBD1. Germline CDR1 and CDR2: SEHNR and FQNEAQ (reference sequence). Unmatched junction bases numbered 7, after V lost 3 bases and J lost 1 base. This CDR3 is 16 amino acids long. For the CDR3, the DNA is TGTGCCAGCAGCTTTTTGGACAGGGTAATCCAAGAGACCCAGTACTTC. It encodes CASSFLDRVIQETQYF.

The chain uses TRBV9 and TRBJ2-5; the D gene is possibly TRBD1 (7 bases). V lost 4 bases to trimming and J lost 6 bases, with 28 bases between them. This CDR3 region has 18 residues. Looked up from germline, CDR1 is SGDLS and CDR2 is YYNGEE. The DNA for the CDR3 is TGTGCCAGCAGCCCCGAGGGGGCAGCCAGCGGGCTTCGGAAGACCCAGTACTTC. Translating gives CASSPEGAASGLRKTQYF.

The chain couples TRBV2 to TRBJ1-2; D is ambiguous. Trimming pared 0 bases from V and 4 bases from J, leaving 12 bases between. The CDR3 spans 15 residues. CDR1 is SNHLY, CDR2 FYNNEI, per germline. DNA of the CDR3: TGTGCCAGCAGTGAAGCGGCCCTTGTGAGCTATGGCTACACCTTC. It translates to CASSEAALVSYGYTF.

The chain links TRBV27 to TRBJ1-1; 8 bases fit TRBD1. The CDR3 has 17 residues. Trimming removed 3 bases from V and 11 bases from J; junction bases left unmatched: 20. Looked up from germline, CDR1 is MNHEY and CDR2 is SMNVEV (reference sequence). CDR3 in DNA: TGTGCCAGCAGTTTCCAACCCACGCCAGGGGGCGCGGGTTCGGCTTTCTTT. Translating gives CASSFQPTPGGAGSAFF.

This clone has just one count. J is TRBJ2-7 and V is TRBV4-3; 7 nucleotides match TRBD2. From germline, CDR1 is LGHNA and CDR2 YSLEER. The CDR3 sequence is 14 residues long. J gave up 3 bases and V 0 bases, and 2 bases lay outside the gene matches. For the CDR3, the DNA is TGCGCCAGCAGCCAAGAGGGGGGGAACTACGAGCAGTACTTC. This gives the protein CASSQEGGNYEQYF.

The J gene is TRBJ2-1, the V gene TRBV19; 7 nucleotides match TRBD2. Germline CDR1 LNHDA, CDR2 SQIVND (reference sequence). J was trimmed by 2 bases and V by 5 bases; bases with no gene match: 9. CDR3 length: 16 amino acids. The CDR3 nucleotides are TGTGCCAGTAGTTACCCGGGGGGTCTTACCTACAATGAGCAGTTCTTC. Encoded protein: CASSYPGGLTYNEQFF.

The rearrangement uses TRBV7-9 and TRBJ2-1; D is possibly TRBD2 (6 bases). Germline-derived CDR1 and CDR2 are SEHNR and FQNEAQ (reference sequence). The CDR3 consists of 15 residues. The V end was cut by 3 bases, the J end by 8 bases, with 17 bases between. The CDR3 region has the DNA TGTGCCAGCAGCTTCCCGGGAGTATATGTCGATGAGCAGTTCTTC. Its protein is CASSFPGVYVDEQFF.

This rearrangement joins TRBV28 to TRBJ2-7; D is uncertain. Germline CDR1 MDHEN, CDR2 SYDVKM. CDR3 length: 12 residues. With 3 bases removed from V and 6 bases from J, the gap between germline ends came to 9 bases. Here the CDR3 reads CASSFPTLEQYF. In DNA form, the CDR3 reads TGTGCCAGCAGTTTCCCCACCCTCGAGCAGTACTTC.

The chain uses TRBV7-9 and TRBJ1-1; D possibly corresponds to TRBD1 (6 bases). V gave up 5 bases and J gave up 3 bases, with 10 bases separating them. CDR1 and CDR2 from the germline V gene are SEHNR and FQNEAQ (reference sequence). The CDR3 is 13 amino acids. CDR3 sequence (DNA): TGTGCCAGCAGCGACGGGACACACACTGAAGCTTTCTTT. Translated: CASSDGTHTEAFF.

J is TRBJ1-1 and V is TRBV7-4, with D maybe TRBD1 (5 bases). V gave up 11 bases and J gave up 1 base, with 14 bases separating them. This CDR3 is 13 amino acids long. In germline, CDR1 is SGHVT, CDR2 SQSDAQ. The CDR3: CAQRVDTNTEAFF. The CDR3 coding sequence is TGTGCCCAAAGGGTGGACACGAACACTGAAGCTTTCTTT.

The J gene is TRBJ1-6, the V gene TRBV4-1; D unclear. Germline CDR1 reads MGHRA; CDR2 reads YSYEKL. This CDR3 has 16 amino acids. V dropped 0 bases and J dropped 0 bases, with 6 bases sitting between them. CDR3 sequence (DNA): TGCGCCAGCAGCCAAGACAGTAGCTCCTATAATTCACCCCTCCACTTT. This encodes CASSQDSSSYNSPLHF.

The chain carries TRBV27 and TRBJ2-2; D unresolved. V lost 11 bases, J lost 1 base, and 14 bases lay in between. The CDR3 is 14 amino acids. Germline V CDR1 and CDR2: MNHEY, SMNVEV (reference sequence). CDR3 nucleotide sequence: TGTGCCGCAAACAAGGCAGGGAACACCGGGGAGCTGTTTTTT. The encoded protein is CAANKAGNTGELFF.

V gene TRBV27 combines with J gene TRBJ1-1; tentatively, D is TRBD1 (6 bases). The CDR3 sequence is 13 residues long. With 3 bases removed from V and 5 bases from J, the gap between germline ends came to 10 bases. The germline CDR1 and CDR2 sequences are MNHEY and SMNVEV (reference sequence). The CDR3 region is CASSLGASTEAFF. CDR3 DNA: TGTGCCAGCAGTTTGGGGGCAAGTACTGAAGCTTTCTTT.

The genes are TRBV14 and TRBJ2-3; 8 bases match TRBD2. CDR3 length: 16 residues. The trim removed 2 bases at V and 4 bases at J, leaving 8 bases unmatched. From germline, CDR1 is SGHDN and CDR2 FVKESK. For the CDR3, the DNA is TGTGCCAGCAGCCAACCCCGGGGGGGGGCCGCAGATACGCAGTATTTT. This codes for CASSQPRGGAADTQYF.